Sequencing of this TCR beta chain was carried out in a study of metastatic and nonmetastatic thyroid tumors. There are many counts of this clone. No patient had received any treatment before thyroid surgery. Deletions cut 4 bases from V and 0 bases from J, with 12 bases between. This CDR3 region has 15 residues. Germline assignment: CDR1 MNHEY and CDR2 SMNVEV (reference sequence). TCRdb ran MiXCR on the PCR reads. The repertoire holds fewer than 30,000 clones, more than 20% seen once, with approximately 30% in the top ten. The chain carries TRBV27 and TRBJ1-1; tentative D call: TRBD1 (6 bases). This TCR derives from a male donor with papillary thyroid cancer or a benign thyroid nodule (not recorded which). Some clones in this sample may be carry-over from other donors' samples. The sample consisted of blood. Written as DNA, the CDR3 is TGTGCCAGCAGTTCTAAGCAGGGGATGAACACTGAAGCTTTCTTT. Protein sequence: CASSSKQGMNTEAFF.